This TCR beta chain was obtained from a study of shared T cell receptors in the human thymus. The CDR3 is 16 amino acids. V lost 6 bases, J lost 3 bases, and 8 bases stayed unmatched. Germline CDR1 and CDR2: SGHDN and FVKESK. Using immunoSEQ multiplex PCR, the repertoire was profiled, and TCRdb retains in-frame clones only, with some absent. The sample has approximately 660,000 clones, roughly 90% seen once. These same records also appear under a second study, on human thymus T cells. That study adds: Donation was from healthy Finnish infants who were having corrective surgery that addressed congenital heart defects. In corrective heart surgery, resections were taken, and these provided the thymus tissue. Thymic and blood repertoires appeared to show biased V and J gene usage. Related research examined unrelated individuals and reported that their thymic repertoires overlapped highly.

This chain joins TRBV14 and TRBJ2-1, with 10 bases that match TRBD2. The sequencing sample was made of thymocytes. This clonotype originated in a boy under two years old with a congenital heart defect. For the CDR3, the DNA is TGTGCCAGCAGTTTTTCGGGACTAGCGATCTACAATGAGCAGTTCTTC. It is translated as CASSFSGLAIYNEQFF.